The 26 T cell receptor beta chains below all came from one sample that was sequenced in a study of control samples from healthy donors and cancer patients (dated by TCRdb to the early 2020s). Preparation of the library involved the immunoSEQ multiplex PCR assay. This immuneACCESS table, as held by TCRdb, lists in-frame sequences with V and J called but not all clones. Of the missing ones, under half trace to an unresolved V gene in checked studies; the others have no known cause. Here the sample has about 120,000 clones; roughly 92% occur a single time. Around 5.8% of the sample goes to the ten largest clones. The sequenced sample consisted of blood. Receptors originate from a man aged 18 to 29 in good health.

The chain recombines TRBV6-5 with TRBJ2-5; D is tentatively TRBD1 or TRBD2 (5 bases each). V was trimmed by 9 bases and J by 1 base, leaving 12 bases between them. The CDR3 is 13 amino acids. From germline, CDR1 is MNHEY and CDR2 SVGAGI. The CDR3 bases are TGTGCCAGGGGGGTGGGGACCCAAGAGACCCAGTACTTC. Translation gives CARGVGTQETQYF.

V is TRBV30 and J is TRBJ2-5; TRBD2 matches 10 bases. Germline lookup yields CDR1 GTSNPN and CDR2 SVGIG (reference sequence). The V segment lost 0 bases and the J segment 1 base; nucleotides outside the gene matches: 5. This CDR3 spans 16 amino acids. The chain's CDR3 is CAWSVSSGGPQETQYF. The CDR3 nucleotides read TGTGCCTGGAGTGTGTCTAGCGGGGGCCCCCAAGAGACCCAGTACTTC.

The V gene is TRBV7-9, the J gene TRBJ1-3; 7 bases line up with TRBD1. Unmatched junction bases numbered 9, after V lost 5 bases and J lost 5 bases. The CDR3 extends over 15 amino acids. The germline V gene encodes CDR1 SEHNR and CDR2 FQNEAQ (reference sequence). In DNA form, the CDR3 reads TGTGCCAGCAGCAACATCAGACAGGGCCGAAACACCATATATTTT. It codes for CASSNIRQGRNTIYF. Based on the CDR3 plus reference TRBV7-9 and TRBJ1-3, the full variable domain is DTGVSQNPRHKITKRGQNVTFRCDPISEHNRLYWYRQTLGQGPEFLTYFQNEAQLEKSRLLSDRFSAERPKGSFSTLEIQRTEQGDSAMYLCASSNIRQGRNTIYFGEGSWLTVV.

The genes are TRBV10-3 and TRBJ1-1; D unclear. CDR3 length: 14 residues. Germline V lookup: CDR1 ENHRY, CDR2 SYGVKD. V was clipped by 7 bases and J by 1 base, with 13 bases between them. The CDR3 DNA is TGTGCCATCAAAAAAAACGACGGGAACACTGAAGCTTTCTTT. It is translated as CAIKKNDGNTEAFF.

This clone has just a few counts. Here the CDR3 DNA reads TGTGCCAGCAAGTGGAGGACCAGTTACGAGCAGTACTTC. Translated, it gives CASKWRTSYEQYF. This chain uses TRBV6-5 with TRBJ2-7; TRBD2 is a possible D gene (5 bases). The V gene's germline CDR1 is MNHEY and CDR2 SVGAGI. The CDR3 sequence is 13 residues long. Trimming removed 7 bases at V and 4 bases at J, with 14 bases between.

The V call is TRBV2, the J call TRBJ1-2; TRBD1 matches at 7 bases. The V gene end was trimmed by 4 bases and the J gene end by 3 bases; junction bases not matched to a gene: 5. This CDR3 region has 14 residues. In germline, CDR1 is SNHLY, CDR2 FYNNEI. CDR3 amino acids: CASSGQGGDYGYTF. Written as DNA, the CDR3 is TGTGCCAGCAGTGGACAGGGAGGAGACTATGGCTACACCTTC.

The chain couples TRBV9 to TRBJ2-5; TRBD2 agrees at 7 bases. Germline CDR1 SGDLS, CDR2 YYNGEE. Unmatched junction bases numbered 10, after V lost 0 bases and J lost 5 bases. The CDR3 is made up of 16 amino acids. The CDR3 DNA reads TGTGCCAGCAGCGTAGAGGCGGGGGACCTGGGTGAGACCCAGTACTTC. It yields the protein CASSVEAGDLGETQYF. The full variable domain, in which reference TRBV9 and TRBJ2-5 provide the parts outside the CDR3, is DSGVTQTPKHLITATGQRVTLRCSPRSGDLSVYWYQQSLDQGLQFLIQYYNGEERAKGNILERFSAQQFPDLHSELNLSSLELGDSALYFCASSVEAGDLGETQYFGPGTRLLVL.

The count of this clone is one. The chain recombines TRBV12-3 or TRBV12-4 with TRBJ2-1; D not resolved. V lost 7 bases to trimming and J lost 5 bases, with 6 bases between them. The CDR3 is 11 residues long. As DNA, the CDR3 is TGTGCCAGCAAATTCAACAATGAGCAGTTCTTC. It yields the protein CASKFNNEQFF.

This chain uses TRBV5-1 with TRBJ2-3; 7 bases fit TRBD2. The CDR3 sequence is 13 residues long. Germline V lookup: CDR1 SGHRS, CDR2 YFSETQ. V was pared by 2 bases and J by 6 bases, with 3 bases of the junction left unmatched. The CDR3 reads CASSLRGDDTQYF. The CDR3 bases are TGCGCCAGCAGCTTACGGGGGGATGATACGCAGTATTTT.

CDR3 bases: TGTGCCTGGAGCCCTAGGGGCGACGAGCAGTACTTC. Amino acids: CAWSPRGDEQYF. This rearrangement joins TRBV30 to TRBJ2-7, with a possible D match to TRBD1 (5 bases). The V end lost 3 bases, the J end lost 5 bases, and 11 bases lay between the germline ends. The germline CDR1 and CDR2 sequences are GTSNPN and SVGIG (reference sequence). CDR3 size: 12 residues.

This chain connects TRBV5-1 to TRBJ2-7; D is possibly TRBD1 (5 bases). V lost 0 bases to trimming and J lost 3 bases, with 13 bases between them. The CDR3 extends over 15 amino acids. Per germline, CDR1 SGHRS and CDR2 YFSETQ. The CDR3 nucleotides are TGCGCCAGCAGCTTGGCAGGTGGGGCAGACTACGAGCAGTACTTC. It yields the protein CASSLAGGADYEQYF.

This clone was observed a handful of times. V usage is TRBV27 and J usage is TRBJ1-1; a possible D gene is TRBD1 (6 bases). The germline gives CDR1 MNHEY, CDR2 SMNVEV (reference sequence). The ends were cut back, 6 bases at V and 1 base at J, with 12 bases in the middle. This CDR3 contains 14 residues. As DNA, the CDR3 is TGTGCCAGCAGCTTTAGGGGGACGAACACTGAAGCTTTCTTT. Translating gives CASSFRGTNTEAFF.

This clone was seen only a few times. CDR3 in amino acids: CASSPIAGSGELFF. CDR3 sequence (DNA): TGTGCCAGCAGCCCTATAGCGGGGTCCGGGGAGCTGTTTTTT. V gene TRBV7-2 combines with J gene TRBJ2-2; 8 bases match TRBD2. The CDR3 has 14 amino acids. Per the germline V gene, CDR1 is SGHTA and CDR2 is FQGNSA. J lost 6 bases, V lost 5 bases, and 5 bases had no gene match.

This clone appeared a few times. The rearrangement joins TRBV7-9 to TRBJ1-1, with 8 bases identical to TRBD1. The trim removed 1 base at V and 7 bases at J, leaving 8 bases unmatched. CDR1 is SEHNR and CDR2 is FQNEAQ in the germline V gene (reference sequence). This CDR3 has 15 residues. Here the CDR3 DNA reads TGTGCCAGCAGCTTAGGTTGGGACAGGCGACTTGAAGCTTTCTTT. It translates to CASSLGWDRRLEAFF.

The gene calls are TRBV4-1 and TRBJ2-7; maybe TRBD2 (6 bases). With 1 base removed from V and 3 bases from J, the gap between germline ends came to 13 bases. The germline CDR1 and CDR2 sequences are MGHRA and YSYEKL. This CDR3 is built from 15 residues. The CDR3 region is CASSQGGDHIYEQYF. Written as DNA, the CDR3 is TGCGCCAGCAGCCAAGGGGGGGACCACATCTACGAGCAGTACTTC.

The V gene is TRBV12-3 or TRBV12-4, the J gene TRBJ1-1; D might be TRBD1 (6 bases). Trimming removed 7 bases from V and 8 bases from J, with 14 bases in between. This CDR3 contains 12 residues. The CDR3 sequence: CASKLGALEAFF. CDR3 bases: TGTGCCAGCAAACTGGGGGCGCTCGAAGCTTTCTTT.

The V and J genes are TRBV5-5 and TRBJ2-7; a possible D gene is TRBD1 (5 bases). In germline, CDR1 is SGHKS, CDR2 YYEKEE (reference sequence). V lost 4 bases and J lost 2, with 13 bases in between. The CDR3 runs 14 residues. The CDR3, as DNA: TGTGCCAGCAGCCAAGGACACGGAACCTACGAGCAGTACTTC. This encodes CASSQGHGTYEQYF.

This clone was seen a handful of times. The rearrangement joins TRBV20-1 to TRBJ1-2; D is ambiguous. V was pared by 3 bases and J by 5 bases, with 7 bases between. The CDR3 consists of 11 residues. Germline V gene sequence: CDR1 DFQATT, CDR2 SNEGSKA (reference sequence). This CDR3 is CSASGQYGYTF. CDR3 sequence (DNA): TGCAGTGCTAGTGGTCAGTATGGCTACACCTTC.

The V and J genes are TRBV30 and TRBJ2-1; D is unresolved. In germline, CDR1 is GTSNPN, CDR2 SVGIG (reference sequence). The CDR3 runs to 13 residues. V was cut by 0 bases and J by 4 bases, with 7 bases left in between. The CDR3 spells CAWSVGLYNEQFF. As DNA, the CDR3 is TGTGCCTGGAGTGTTGGGCTATACAATGAGCAGTTCTTC.

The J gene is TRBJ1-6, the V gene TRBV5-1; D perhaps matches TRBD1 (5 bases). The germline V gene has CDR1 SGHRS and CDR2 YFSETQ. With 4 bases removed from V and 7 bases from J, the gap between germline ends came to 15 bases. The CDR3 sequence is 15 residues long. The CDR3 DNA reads TGCGCCAGCAGCATAGAGGGGAGGACGAATTCACCCCTCCACTTT. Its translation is CASSIEGRTNSPLHF.

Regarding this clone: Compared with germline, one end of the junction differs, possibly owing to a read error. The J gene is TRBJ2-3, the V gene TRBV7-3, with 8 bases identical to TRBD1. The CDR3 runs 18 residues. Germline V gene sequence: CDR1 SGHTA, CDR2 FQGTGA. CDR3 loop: CASNLARGPAPQPLTQYF. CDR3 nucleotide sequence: TGTGCCAGCAACTTAGCCAGGGGGCCAGCACCACAACCCCTCACGCAGTATTTT.

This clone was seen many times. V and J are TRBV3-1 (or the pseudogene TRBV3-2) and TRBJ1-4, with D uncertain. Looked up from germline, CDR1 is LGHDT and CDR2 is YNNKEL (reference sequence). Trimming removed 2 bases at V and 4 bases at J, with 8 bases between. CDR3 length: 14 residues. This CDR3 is CASSQNGYNEKLFF. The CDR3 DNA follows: TGTGCCAGCAGCCAAAACGGGTATAATGAAAAACTGTTTTTT.

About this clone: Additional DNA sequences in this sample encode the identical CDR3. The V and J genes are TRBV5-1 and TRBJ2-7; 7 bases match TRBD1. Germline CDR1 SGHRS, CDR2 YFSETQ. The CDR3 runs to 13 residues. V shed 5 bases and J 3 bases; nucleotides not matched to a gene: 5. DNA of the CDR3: TGCGCCAGCAGAGCCCGGGACAGCTACGAGCAGTACTTC. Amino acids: CASRARDSYEQYF. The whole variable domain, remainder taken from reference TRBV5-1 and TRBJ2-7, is KAGVTQTPRYLIKTRGQQVTLSCSPISGHRSVSWYQQTPGQGLQFLFEYFSETQRNKGNFPGRFSGRQFSNSRSEMNVSTLELGDSALYLCASRARDSYEQYFGPGTRLTVT.

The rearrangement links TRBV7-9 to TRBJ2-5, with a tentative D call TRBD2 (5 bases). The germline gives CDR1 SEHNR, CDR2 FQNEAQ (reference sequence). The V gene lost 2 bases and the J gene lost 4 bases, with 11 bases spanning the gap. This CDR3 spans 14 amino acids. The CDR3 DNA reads TGTGCCAGCAGCTTAACGGTGGGGAGAGAGACCCAGTACTTC. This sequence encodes CASSLTVGRETQYF.

CDR3: CASSSGLAGRSSYNEQFF. The CDR3, as DNA: TGTGCCAGCAGCTCGGGACTAGCGGGGCGAAGCTCCTACAATGAGCAGTTCTTC. The genes are TRBV7-9 and TRBJ2-1, with 13 bases fitting TRBD2. The length of the CDR3 is 18 residues. Germline CDR1 is SEHNR and CDR2 is FQNEAQ (reference sequence). V lost 4 bases and J lost 0; bases outside the gene matches: 6.

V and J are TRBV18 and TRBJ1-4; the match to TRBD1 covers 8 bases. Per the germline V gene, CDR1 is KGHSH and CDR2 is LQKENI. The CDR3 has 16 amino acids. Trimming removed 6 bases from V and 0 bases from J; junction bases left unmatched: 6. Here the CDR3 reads CASSQGAVATNEKLFF. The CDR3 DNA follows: TGTGCCAGCTCCCAGGGGGCCGTTGCAACTAATGAAAAACTGTTTTTT. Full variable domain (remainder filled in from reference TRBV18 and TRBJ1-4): NAGVMQNPRHLVRRRGQEARLRCSPMKGHSHVYWYRQLPEEGLKFMVYLQKENIIDESGMPKERFSAEFPKEGPSILRIQQVVRGDSAAYFCASSQGAVATNEKLFFGSGTQLSVL.